This TCR beta chain was found in a study of CD8 T cells in Susac syndrome. RNA was extracted with the RNeasy kit, and a quantity of roughly 0.5 to 1 ug was reverse transcribed using random hexamers. The method of amplification for TCR beta CDR3 was immunoSEQ multiplex PCR, covering 54 Vbeta and 13 Jbeta. A single record per CDR3 protein comes from TCRdb applying MiXCR to the immunoSEQ multiplex PCR reads. The sample lists about 110,000 distinct CDR3 sequences, about 96% occurring once. The authors sequenced TCR beta from blood CD8+ and CD4+ T cells. TEMRA cells were FACS-enriched, and CD8+ and CD4+ T cells were isolated negatively. The V gene lost 6 bases and the J gene lost 0 bases, with 9 bases spanning the gap. Germline V gene data show CDR1 as SNHLY and CDR2 as FYNNEI. The CDR3 totals 15 residues.

The chain links TRBV2 to TRBJ1-6; D gene uncertain. Source material: CD4+ T cells from PBMCs. This receptor was identified in a human donor in good health. The CDR3 bases are TGTGCCAGCAGCCGAGAAAGCTCCTATAATTCACCCCTCCACTTT. Translated: CASSRESSYNSPLHF.